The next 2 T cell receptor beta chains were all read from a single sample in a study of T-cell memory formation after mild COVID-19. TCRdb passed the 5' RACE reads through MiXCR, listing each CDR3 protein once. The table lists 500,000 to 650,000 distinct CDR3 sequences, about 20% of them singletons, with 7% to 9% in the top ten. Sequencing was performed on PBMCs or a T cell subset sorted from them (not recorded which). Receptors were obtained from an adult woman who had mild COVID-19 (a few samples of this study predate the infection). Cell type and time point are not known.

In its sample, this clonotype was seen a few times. DNA of the CDR3: TGTGCCACCAGCAGAGTTCGGGGAATTTCAGATACGCAGTATTTT. Protein: CATSRVRGISDTQYF. This rearrangement joins TRBV15 to TRBJ2-3; possible D gene TRBD2, 5 bases. The CDR3 spans 15 residues. Germline loops: CDR1 LNHNV, CDR2 YYDKDF (reference sequence). V shed 1 base and J shed 4 bases, with 12 bases lying between them. Using reference TRBV15 and TRBJ2-3 for the parts outside the CDR3, the full variable domain is DAMVIQNPRYQVTQFGKPVTLSCSQTLNHNVMYWYQQKSSQAPKLLFHYYDKDFNNEADTPDNFQSRRPNTSFCFLDIRSPGLGDTAMYLCATSRVRGISDTQYFGPGTRLTVL.

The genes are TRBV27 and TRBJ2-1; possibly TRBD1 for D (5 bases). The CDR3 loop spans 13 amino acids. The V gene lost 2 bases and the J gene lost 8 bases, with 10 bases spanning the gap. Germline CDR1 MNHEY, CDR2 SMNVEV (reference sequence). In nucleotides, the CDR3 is TGTGCCAGCAGTTTAGAATACAGGCATGAGCAGTTCTTC. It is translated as CASSLEYRHEQFF.